The 21 T cell receptor beta chains listed next were all sequenced from one sample in a study of cytomegalovirus exposure and HLA in healthy donors. Clones were sequenced by immunoSEQ multiplex PCR, and TCRdb holds only the in-frame ones, with some missing. The table records 200,000 to 250,000 clones, 75% to 95% of them present only once. Sequencing was done on a sample of PBMCs. The source is a woman aged 18-29 years in good health and CMV-seronegative.

This clone was seen a handful of times. V usage is TRBV6-6 and J usage is TRBJ1-1, with a possible D match to TRBD1 (6 bases). V was cut by 7 bases and J by 4 bases, with 16 bases left in between. Germline V lookup: CDR1 MNHNY, CDR2 SVGAGI (reference sequence). The CDR3 is made up of 14 amino acids. The CDR3: CASTPGLRGTEAFF. In DNA form, the CDR3 reads TGTGCCAGCACCCCGGGCCTCAGGGGCACTGAAGCTTTCTTT.

This chain's CDR3 is CASRAPRTWNSPLHF. The CDR3 nucleotides read TGTGCCAGCAGAGCACCTCGTACCTGGAATTCACCCCTCCACTTT. J is TRBJ1-6 and V is TRBV25-1; D is unclear. Germline values: CDR1 MGHDK, CDR2 SYGVNS. The CDR3 runs 15 residues. Deletions cut 6 bases from V and 7 bases from J, with 16 bases between.

The J gene is TRBJ2-1, the V gene TRBV7-2; TRBD2 matches 7 bases. Germline loops: CDR1 SGHTA, CDR2 FQGNSA. This CDR3 region has 16 residues. The ends lost 2 bases at V and 3 bases at J; junction bases unmatched: 7. The CDR3 nucleotides read TGTGCCAGCAGCTTAAGGTGGCGGGAGCTCTACAATGAGCAGTTCTTC. Amino acids: CASSLRWRELYNEQFF.

The chain is built from TRBV7-9 and TRBJ2-1, with 9 bases matching TRBD2. This CDR3 region has 15 residues. The germline CDR1 and CDR2 sequences are SEHNR and FQNEAQ (reference sequence). With V trimmed by 4 bases and J by 0 bases, 1 base remained unmatched. The CDR3 reads CASSYSGSSYNEQFF. The CDR3 DNA sequence: TGTGCCAGCAGCTATAGCGGGAGCTCCTACAATGAGCAGTTCTTC. Combining the CDR3 with reference TRBV7-9 and TRBJ2-1 gives the whole variable domain DTGVSQNPRHKITKRGQNVTFRCDPISEHNRLYWYRQTLGQGPEFLTYFQNEAQLEKSRLLSDRFSAERPKGSFSTLEIQRTEQGDSAMYLCASSYSGSSYNEQFFGPGTRLTVL.

The rearrangement joins TRBV2 to TRBJ2-2; 13 bases line up with TRBD2. The CDR3 length is 15 residues. The trim removed 8 bases at V and 5 bases at J, leaving 5 bases unmatched. Germline assignment: CDR1 SNHLY and CDR2 FYNNEI. CDR3 loop: CASGGLAGVTGELFF. DNA of the CDR3: TGTGCCAGCGGCGGACTAGCGGGAGTTACCGGGGAGCTGTTTTTT.

The genes are TRBV27 and TRBJ2-1; D is perhaps TRBD2 (6 bases). From germline, CDR1 is MNHEY and CDR2 SMNVEV (reference sequence). The CDR3 contains 12 residues. The V and J ends lost 10 bases and 2 bases respectively, with 9 bases between them. The CDR3 nucleotides read TGTGCCACGGGAGCCCCCTACAATGAGCAGTTCTTC. Translation gives CATGAPYNEQFF.

The chain has TRBV28 and TRBJ2-1; D possibly corresponds to TRBD2 (5 bases). Germline assignment: CDR1 MDHEN and CDR2 SYDVKM. The CDR3 length is 15 residues. The germline V and J ends were trimmed by 3 bases and 0 bases, with 9 bases remaining between them. The CDR3 spells CASSFRGRSYNEQFF. DNA of the CDR3: TGTGCCAGCAGTTTCCGAGGGCGCTCCTACAATGAGCAGTTCTTC. The whole variable domain, filled in from reference TRBV28 and TRBJ2-1, reads DVKVTQSSRYLVKRTGEKVFLECVQDMDHENMFWYRQDPGLGLRLIYFSYDVKMKEKGDIPEGYSVSREKKERFSLILESASTNQTSMYLCASSFRGRSYNEQFFGPGTRLTVL.

The V and J genes are TRBV7-8 and TRBJ1-2; 11 bases are shared with TRBD1. Germline V gives CDR1 SGHVS, CDR2 FQNEAQ. This CDR3 has 15 residues. The J segment lost 6 bases and the V segment lost 5 bases, leaving 8 bases of the junction unmatched. The DNA for the CDR3 is TGTGCCAGCAGCCCCCGGACAGGGGGCTTCGATGGCTACACCTTC. Residues: CASSPRTGGFDGYTF.

The CDR3 sequence: CASSLTPGQGGEKLFF. The CDR3 DNA reads as TGTGCCAGCAGCTTAACCCCAGGACAGGGTGGAGAAAAACTGTTTTTT. The chain uses TRBV7-2 and TRBJ1-4, with 8 bases fitting TRBD1. Germline CDR1 is SGHTA and CDR2 is FQGNSA. This CDR3 region has 16 residues. Losses at the gene ends were 2 bases for V and 8 bases for J; bases not matched to a gene: 10.

The CDR3 reads CASSSTGYEQYF. The CDR3 DNA reads TGCGCCAGCAGTTCCACAGGGTACGAGCAGTACTTC. The rearrangement joins TRBV10-2 to TRBJ2-7; weak D call: TRBD1 (6 bases). The CDR3 is 12 amino acids. Germline V gene lookup returns CDR1 WSHSY and CDR2 SAAADI. V was trimmed by 5 bases and J by 4 bases, leaving 9 bases between them.

This clone appeared once. The gene calls are TRBV6-6 and TRBJ1-4, with TRBD1 identical over 11 bases. There are 14 residues in the CDR3. The junction had 4 bases not matched to a gene; V was cut back by 7 bases and J by 6 bases. Germline loops: CDR1 MNHNY, CDR2 SVGAGI (reference sequence). This chain's CDR3 is CASKRDRGDEKLFF. The CDR3 DNA sequence: TGTGCCAGCAAACGGGACAGGGGGGATGAAAAACTGTTTTTT.

This clone has just one count. The chain couples TRBV28 to TRBJ1-4; D not resolved. The V gene's germline CDR1 is MDHEN and CDR2 SYDVKM. This CDR3 is 13 amino acids long. Trimming cost V 6 bases and J 8 bases, with 13 bases left between them. CDR3 residues: CASSLSGEEKLFF. The CDR3, as DNA: TGTGCCAGCAGCTTGTCGGGTGAAGAAAAACTGTTTTTT. The full variable domain, with the rest looked up from reference TRBV28 and TRBJ1-4, is DVKVTQSSRYLVKRTGEKVFLECVQDMDHENMFWYRQDPGLGLRLIYFSYDVKMKEKGDIPEGYSVSREKKERFSLILESASTNQTSMYLCASSLSGEEKLFFGSGTQLSVL.

The chain has TRBV28 and TRBJ2-7, with 14 nucleotides matching TRBD2. This CDR3 comprises 17 residues. Germline loops: CDR1 MDHEN, CDR2 SYDVKM. V lost 10 bases to trimming and J lost 7 bases; unmatched junction nucleotides: 18. CDR3: CAIRGTLGLAGVKEQYF. The DNA of the CDR3 is TGTGCCATCAGAGGGACATTGGGACTAGCGGGAGTTAAGGAGCAGTACTTC.

The chain carries TRBV7-2 and TRBJ2-5, with a weak D call TRBD1 (5 bases). Between the trimmed V and J ends, which lost 1 base and 2 bases, there was a span of 8 bases. The CDR3 is 14 amino acids. Germline V lookup: CDR1 SGHTA, CDR2 FQGNSA. The DNA for the CDR3 is TGTGCCAGCAGCTTAGGCGACAGTCAAGAGACCCAGTACTTC. It yields the protein CASSLGDSQETQYF.

CDR3 DNA sequence: TGTGCCAGCAGTCAGTACAGCTCCTATAATTCACCCCTCCACTTT. This gives the protein CASSQYSSYNSPLHF. The V call is TRBV6-6, the J call TRBJ1-6; no reliable D call. The CDR3 runs 15 residues. V gave up 5 bases and J gave up 0 bases, with 8 bases separating them. The germline CDR1 and CDR2 sequences are MNHNY and SVGAGI (reference sequence).

The CDR3 region is CASSIGTGERTEAFF. CDR3 DNA sequence: TGTGCCAGCAGCATCGGGACAGGGGAACGCACTGAAGCTTTCTTT. The chain uses TRBV7-3 and TRBJ1-1; 10 positions match TRBD1. The germline gives CDR1 SGHTA, CDR2 FQGTGA. V shed 5 bases and J 4 bases; nucleotides not matched to a gene: 7. This CDR3 is 15 amino acids long.

This chain links TRBV6-1 with TRBJ2-2, with 10 nucleotides matching TRBD1. CDR3 length: 15 amino acids. Germline values: CDR1 MNHNS, CDR2 SASEGT. Germline trimming cut 7 bases from V and 6 bases from J; bases unmatched to any gene: 8. CDR3 sequence: CASIRDRGWPGELFF. The CDR3 nucleotides read TGTGCCAGCATCCGGGACAGGGGTTGGCCCGGGGAGCTGTTTTTT.

The rearrangement uses TRBV5-1 and TRBJ2-7; 9 bases are a match to TRBD2. There are 16 residues in the CDR3. V lost 4 bases to trimming and J lost 0 bases; unmatched junction nucleotides: 8. The V gene's germline CDR1 is SGHRS and CDR2 YFSETQ. The CDR3 protein is CASSPSAGGSSYEQYF. CDR3 coding DNA: TGCGCCAGCAGCCCAAGTGCGGGAGGGAGCTCCTACGAGCAGTACTTC.

CDR3: CASSSGLADYNEQFF. For the CDR3, the DNA is TGTGCCAGCAGCTCTGGACTAGCGGATTACAATGAGCAGTTCTTC. V is TRBV5-4 and J is TRBJ2-1; 10 bases fit TRBD2. CDR1 SGHNT and CDR2 YYREEE come from the germline V gene (reference sequence). This CDR3 comprises 15 residues. V was pared by 3 bases and J by 4 bases, with 4 bases of the junction left unmatched.

This chain connects TRBV28 to TRBJ2-7; a weak D match, TRBD2 (6 bases). This CDR3 has 14 amino acids. V lost 3 bases to trimming and J lost 12 bases, with 21 bases between them. Germline assignment: CDR1 MDHEN and CDR2 SYDVKM. CDR3 DNA sequence: TGTGCCAGCAGTTTGGGACGGGACTTCTATAGGCGGTACTTC. It yields the protein CASSLGRDFYRRYF.

This clone came up many times. V gene TRBV28 combines with J gene TRBJ1-5; 7 bases are a match to TRBD1. This CDR3 contains 16 residues. Germline values: CDR1 MDHEN, CDR2 SYDVKM. The J segment lost 0 bases and the V segment lost 6 bases, leaving 8 bases of the junction unmatched. CDR3 sequence (DNA): TGTGCCAGCAGAGTTTACAGGGGTCTTAGCAATCAGCCCCAGCATTTT. Amino acid sequence: CASRVYRGLSNQPQHF.